The entry below gives a single TCR beta chain sequence along with its context. Its antigen is unidentified. TCRdb fed the RT-PCR reads into MiXCR, producing one record per CDR3 protein. This sample has 610,000 or so distinct CDR3 sequences, with 12% to 15% found just once. This entry belongs to a study of response to subunit inactivated influenza vaccine. This CDR3 is built from 14 residues. The germline V and J ends were trimmed by 7 bases and 5 bases, with 16 bases remaining between them. CDR1 and CDR2 from the germline V gene are SGHDT and YYEEEE. Study conclusions and caveats: Authors suggested each seasonal influenza vaccination recruits few new T cells.

Sequencing was performed on PBMCs from blood, taken approximately 12 days after vaccination. The rearrangement links TRBV5-6 to TRBJ2-4, with a weak D call TRBD1 (6 bases). The receptor's source is a man aged 45-60 years who received an inactivated influenza vaccine. The CDR3 region is CASAGQQGQNIQYF. CDR3 DNA: TGTGCCAGCGCCGGACAACAGGGCCAAAACATTCAGTACTTC.